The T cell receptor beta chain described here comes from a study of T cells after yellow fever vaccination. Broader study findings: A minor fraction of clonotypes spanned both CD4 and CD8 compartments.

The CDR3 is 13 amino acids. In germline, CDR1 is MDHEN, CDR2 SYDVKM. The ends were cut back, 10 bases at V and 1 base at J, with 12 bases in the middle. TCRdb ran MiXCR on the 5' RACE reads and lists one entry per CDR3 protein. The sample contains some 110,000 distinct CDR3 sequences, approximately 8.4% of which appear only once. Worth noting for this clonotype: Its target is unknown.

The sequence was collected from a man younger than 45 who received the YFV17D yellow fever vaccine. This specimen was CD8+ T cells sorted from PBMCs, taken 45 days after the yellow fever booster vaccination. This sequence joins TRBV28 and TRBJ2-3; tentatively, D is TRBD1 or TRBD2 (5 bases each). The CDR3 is CATRGRGTDTQYF. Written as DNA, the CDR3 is TGTGCCACCCGGGGCCGTGGCACAGATACGCAGTATTTT.